These T cell receptor beta chains were read from a single sample in a study of OX40 agonist ivuxolimab in advanced cancers. Produced via immunoSEQ multiplex PCR; TCRdb's table is partial and in-frame only. This repertoire shows 95,000 to 150,000 clones, 90% to 95% found once; its top ten account for approximately 0.15%. The sequences come from CD4+ or CD8+ T cells sorted from blood, collected in a trial of the OX40 agonist ivuxolimab. Receptor source: an adult with an advanced solid tumor such as melanoma, head and neck, liver or kidney cancer. The CDR3 runs from the conserved cysteine through the conserved F or W. Fields, in order: clone size, D gene, J gene, V gene, CDR3 protein, CDR3 DNA. A D gene is named only where the DNA matches it firmly. A row's size may be missing; if present it is once, few, many or a size class.

abundance: -
d_gene: -
j_gene: TRBJ2-3
v_gene: TRBV7-2
CDR3aa: CASSLQGQGIDTQYF
CDR3nt: TGTGCCAGCAGCTTACAGGGGCAGGGGATAGATACGCAGTATTTT

abundance: -
d_gene: -
j_gene: TRBJ2-1
v_gene: TRBV14
CDR3aa: CASSQDLRGNEQFF
CDR3nt: TGTGCCAGCAGCCAAGATCTACGGGGCAATGAGCAGTTCTTC

abundance: -
d_gene: -
j_gene: TRBJ2-2
v_gene: TRBV4-3
CDR3aa: CASSQARAGTGELFF
CDR3nt: TGCGCCAGCAGCCAAGCCAGGGCGGGCACCGGGGAGCTGTTTTTT

abundance: -
d_gene: -
j_gene: TRBJ1-1
v_gene: TRBV7-6
CDR3aa: CASSFKRTDEAFF
CDR3nt: TGTGCCAGCAGTTTCAAGAGGACGGATGAAGCTTTCTTT

abundance: -
d_gene: TRBD2
j_gene: TRBJ2-3
v_gene: TRBV4-2
CDR3aa: CASSQDWTSGPSTDTQYF
CDR3nt: TGTGCCAGCAGCCAAGATTGGACTAGCGGGCCTAGCACAGATACGCAGTATTTT

abundance: -
d_gene: -
j_gene: TRBJ1-2
v_gene: TRBV30
CDR3aa: CAWSGARSNYGYTF
CDR3nt: TGTGCCTGGTCAGGAGCCAGGTCAAACTATGGCTACACCTTC

abundance: few
d_gene: TRBD1
j_gene: TRBJ1-5
v_gene: TRBV6-5
CDR3aa: CASSSDRGSNQPQHF
CDR3nt: TGTGCCAGCAGTTCCGACAGGGGGAGCAATCAGCCCCAGCATTTT

abundance: -
d_gene: -
j_gene: TRBJ1-2
v_gene: TRBV6-6
CDR3aa: CASSFRAPYGYTF
CDR3nt: TGTGCCAGCAGTTTCCGGGCCCCCTATGGCTACACCTTC

abundance: -
d_gene: -
j_gene: TRBJ2-7
v_gene: TRBV9
CDR3aa: CASSREGSIYEQYF
CDR3nt: TGTGCCAGCAGCAGAGAGGGTAGTATCTACGAGCAGTACTTC

abundance: -
d_gene: -
j_gene: TRBJ2-2
v_gene: TRBV9
CDR3aa: CASSVITGELFF
CDR3nt: TGTGCCAGCAGCGTAATCACCGGGGAGCTGTTTTTT

abundance: -
d_gene: TRBD2
j_gene: TRBJ2-7
v_gene: TRBV6-1
CDR3aa: CASRRTSGSYEQYF
CDR3nt: TGTGCCAGCAGGCGGACTAGCGGGAGTTACGAGCAGTACTTC

abundance: -
d_gene: TRBD1
j_gene: TRBJ1-3
v_gene: TRBV5-1
CDR3aa: CASSLYTGQGAGNTIYF
CDR3nt: TGCGCCAGCAGCTTGTATACGGGACAGGGGGCTGGAAACACCATATATTTT

abundance: -
d_gene: -
j_gene: TRBJ2-7
v_gene: TRBV6-1
CDR3aa: CASSRDHEQYF
CDR3nt: TGTGCCAGCAGCAGGGACCACGAGCAGTACTTC

abundance: once
d_gene: -
j_gene: TRBJ2-3
v_gene: TRBV6-1
CDR3aa: CASKTTSDTQYF
CDR3nt: TGTGCCAGCAAGACAACCTCAGATACGCAGTATTTT

abundance: -
d_gene: TRBD2
j_gene: TRBJ2-1
v_gene: TRBV7-2
CDR3aa: CASSLEASGRGNEQFF
CDR3nt: TGTGCCAGCAGCTTAGAGGCCAGCGGGAGGGGGAATGAGCAGTTCTTC

abundance: -
d_gene: -
j_gene: TRBJ1-5
v_gene: TRBV30
CDR3aa: CAWSVPGSRNQPQHF
CDR3nt: TGTGCCTGGAGTGTACCAGGGTCGCGCAATCAGCCCCAGCATTTT

abundance: few
d_gene: -
j_gene: TRBJ1-2
v_gene: TRBV7-2
CDR3aa: CASSPKPPPWDGYTF
CDR3nt: TGTGCCAGCAGCCCCAAACCGCCACCCTGGGATGGCTACACCTTC

abundance: -
d_gene: -
j_gene: TRBJ1-1
v_gene: TRBV28
CDR3aa: CAIKPGSLNTEAFF
CDR3nt: TGTGCCATCAAACCGGGAAGCCTGAACACTGAAGCTTTCTTT

abundance: -
d_gene: -
j_gene: TRBJ2-3
v_gene: TRBV10-3
CDR3aa: CATGGQDTDTQYF
CDR3nt: TGTGCCACGGGGGGACAGGACACAGATACGCAGTATTTT

abundance: -
d_gene: TRBD1
j_gene: TRBJ1-1
v_gene: TRBV6-1
CDR3aa: CASSLQGTEAFF
CDR3nt: TGTGCCAGCAGTTTACAGGGGACTGAAGCTTTCTTT